This T cell receptor (beta chain) was recovered during a study of cytomegalovirus exposure and HLA in healthy donors. Regarding the study as a whole: Testing in vitro showed a few CMV-associated chains specific for CMV antigens. Previously analyzed data showed that most TCR beta V segments were productive at a frequency of about 87% or about 30%. Versus the roughly 670-donor mean, an Asian-associated ancestry cluster reportedly showed fewer N-insertions in a later analysis.

This clone was recorded a few times. Antigen specificity is unknown. Other DNA variants within this sample encode the same CDR3. The PCR used 60 Vbeta and 13 Jbeta primers. Assay: immunoSEQ multiplex PCR; the TCRdb copy retains only in-frame clones and omits some. Among more than 85,000 clones listed, about 80% were seen once. Trimming cost V 5 bases and J 3 bases, with 7 bases left between them. Germline CDR1 and CDR2: LNHDA and SQIVND (reference sequence). This CDR3 is 12 amino acids long. V usage is TRBV19 and J usage is TRBJ1-1, with no clear D. The source material was PBMCs. The receptor was derived from a woman aged 55-75 years in good health and CMV-seropositive. The CDR3 reads CASSPGYTEAFF. The DNA of the CDR3 is TGTGCCAGTAGTCCGGGATACACTGAAGCTTTCTTT.